These T cell receptor beta chains were read from a single sample in a study of blood T cell repertoires in COVID-19. This table comes from immunoSEQ multiplex PCR, and its TCRdb copy is limited to in-frame clones, with some not included. Of 150,000 to 180,000 clones listed, approximately 78% are singletons. Sequencing used peripheral blood. Source of these receptors: a man aged 80 or over with acute or convalescent COVID-19. Both conserved end residues are part of each CDR3. Fields, in order: J gene, V gene, D gene, clone size, CDR3 protein, CDR3 DNA. D genes are given only for firm matches. A row's size may be missing; if present it is once, few, many or a size class.

>TRBJ2-5|TRBV28|TRBD1|-
CASRKQGAETQYF
TGTGCCAGCAGAAAACAGGGGGCAGAGACCCAGTACTTC
>TRBJ1-1|TRBV28|-|-
CASSLYGRNTEAFF
TGTGCCAGCAGTTTATATGGCAGGAACACTGAAGCTTTCTTT
>TRBJ2-1|TRBV19|TRBD1|-
CASSMRTGVEQFF
TGTGCCAGTAGTATGCGGACAGGGGTTGAGCAGTTCTTC
>TRBJ2-1|TRBV9|TRBD1|-
CASSATGMGNEQFF
TGTGCCAGCAGCGCGACAGGGATGGGGAATGAGCAGTTCTTC
>TRBJ2-5|TRBV6-6|-|-
CASSYDFGVLGYF
TGTGCCAGCAGTTACGATTTCGGGGTTTTGGGGTACTTC
>TRBJ2-5|TRBV6-5|TRBD2|-
CASSTKPGLGSTQYF
TGTGCCAGCAGTACGAAACCGGGACTAGGGTCGACCCAGTACTTC
>TRBJ2-3|TRBV5-4|TRBD2|-
CASSQIIAGGPTDTQYF
TGTGCCAGCAGCCAGATCATAGCGGGGGGACCTACAGATACGCAGTATTTT
>TRBJ2-5|TRBV6-5|TRBD2|-
CASRSGGAGQETQYF
TGTGCCAGCAGAAGCGGGGGGGCGGGTCAAGAGACCCAGTACTTC
>TRBJ1-1|TRBV20-1|-|-
CSASWQGDPEAFF
TGCAGTGCTAGTTGGCAGGGTGACCCTGAAGCTTTCTTT
>TRBJ1-2|TRBV19|-|-
CASSEQGRHYGYTF
TGTGCCAGTAGTGAGCAGGGTCGGCACTATGGCTACACCTTC
>TRBJ1-2|TRBV2|TRBD1|few
CASSEQDRGAYTF
TGTGCCAGCAGTGAACAGGACAGGGGAGCCTACACCTTC